The present entry profiles one T cell receptor beta chain with its context. Trimming removed 6 bases from V and 5 bases from J, with 10 bases in between. This CDR3 has 13 amino acids. Germline assignment: CDR1 SNHLY and CDR2 FYNNEI. The sample belongs to a study of blood T cell repertoires in COVID-19. Overall study: Both acute and convalescent COVID-19 samples were obtained from the United States, Italy and Spain. T cells, B-cell-depleted T cells, or PBMCs supplied cDNA or gDNA.

This table comes from immunoSEQ multiplex PCR, and its TCRdb copy is limited to in-frame clones, with some not included. In the table there are about 20,000 clones, approximately 79% of which are singletons. Sequenced: peripheral blood. The chain couples TRBV2 to TRBJ2-2; TRBD1 is a possible D gene (6 bases). This clonotype originated in a man older than 75 with acute or convalescent COVID-19. The CDR3 sequence: CASREQGTGELFF. DNA for the CDR3: TGTGCCAGCAGGGAGCAGGGGACCGGGGAGCTGTTTTTT.